Each of the 27 T cell receptor beta chains below was sequenced from the same sample in a study of cytomegalovirus exposure and HLA in healthy donors. With 60 Vbeta and 13 Jbeta primers, the PCR was carried out. Measured with immunoSEQ multiplex PCR; TCRdb has only the in-frame clones, and not every one. The sample table sets out about 190,000 clones. The specimen was PBMCs. All receptors come from a woman in her twenties or thirties in good health and CMV-seropositive.

The chain joins TRBV5-1 to TRBJ2-1, with 11 bases that match TRBD2. V was clipped by 4 bases and J by 5 bases; unmatched bases: 5. The CDR3 covers 15 residues. Germline values: CDR1 SGHRS, CDR2 YFSETQ. The chain's CDR3 is CASSPLAGVNNEQFF. In DNA, the CDR3 is TGCGCCAGCAGCCCACTAGCGGGGGTGAACAATGAGCAGTTCTTC.

V gene TRBV2 combines with J gene TRBJ1-2; D possibly corresponds to TRBD1 (5 bases). The V gene's germline CDR1 is SNHLY and CDR2 FYNNEI. V was trimmed by 4 bases and J by 2 bases, leaving 8 bases between them. This CDR3 is 13 amino acids long. The CDR3 sequence: CASSATANYGYTF. Here the CDR3 DNA reads TGTGCCAGCAGTGCGACAGCAAACTATGGCTACACCTTC.

The chain links TRBV28 to TRBJ2-7, with a tentative D call TRBD2 (5 bases). The germline V gene encodes CDR1 MDHEN and CDR2 SYDVKM. V was clipped by 5 bases and J by 4 bases, with 12 bases between them. The CDR3 runs to 13 residues. In nucleotides, the CDR3 is TGTGCCAGCAGTCCCCGACCGGGGTACGAGCAGTACTTC. It yields the protein CASSPRPGYEQYF. Filled out from reference TRBV28 and TRBJ2-7, the complete variable domain reads DVKVTQSSRYLVKRTGEKVFLECVQDMDHENMFWYRQDPGLGLRLIYFSYDVKMKEKGDIPEGYSVSREKKERFSLILESASTNQTSMYLCASSPRPGYEQYFGPGTRLTVT.

V gene TRBV14 combines with J gene TRBJ2-1; 14 bases are shared with TRBD2. CDR3 size: 16 residues. V was clipped by 5 bases and J by 4 bases; unmatched bases: 4. CDR1 and CDR2 (germline): SGHDN, FVKESK. This CDR3 reads CASSSRTSGGYNEQFF. The CDR3, as DNA: TGTGCCAGCAGCTCCCGGACTAGCGGGGGGTACAATGAGCAGTTCTTC. Combining the CDR3 with reference TRBV14 and TRBJ2-1 gives the whole variable domain EAGVTQFPSHSVIEKGQTVTLRCDPISGHDNLYWYRRVMGKEIKFLLHFVKESKQDESGMPNNRFLAERTGGTYSTLKVQPAELEDSGVYFCASSSRTSGGYNEQFFGPGTRLTVL.

The rearrangement joins TRBV18 to TRBJ2-3; 10 nucleotides align to TRBD1. Trimming removed 6 bases from V and 1 base from J; junction bases left unmatched: 7. CDR1 is KGHSH, CDR2 LQKENI, per germline. This CDR3 is 16 amino acids long. The CDR3 region has the DNA TGTGCCAGCTCCGTCACTGGGACAGGGGGCACAGATACGCAGTATTTT. Translated, it gives CASSVTGTGGTDTQYF.

The chain carries TRBV5-1 and TRBJ2-1, with 7 bases identical to TRBD2. V was pared by 0 bases and J by 2 bases, with 11 bases of the junction left unmatched. The CDR3 contains 18 residues. Per germline, CDR1 SGHRS and CDR2 YFSETQ. CDR3 in DNA: TGCGCCAGCAGCTTGGGCCTGGGGCTAGCGGCCCCCTACAATGAGCAGTTCTTC. It translates to CASSLGLGLAAPYNEQFF.

The CDR3 region has the DNA TGTGCCAGCTCCGCACAGGGTAATGAAAAACTGTTTTTT. This encodes CASSAQGNEKLFF. The chain uses TRBV7-9 and TRBJ1-4; D possibly corresponds to TRBD1 (6 bases). The V and J ends lost 8 bases and 4 bases respectively, with 11 bases between them. Germline V gene sequence: CDR1 SEHNR, CDR2 FQNEAQ (reference sequence). The CDR3 is 13 amino acids.

The chain combines TRBV7-2 with TRBJ2-5; 10 bases fit TRBD2. Gene TRBJ2-7 matches the end of the DNA better, so the J call may be wrong. Germline assignment: CDR1 SGHTA and CDR2 FQGNSA. The CDR3 covers 17 residues. Here the CDR3 DNA reads TGTGCCAGCAGCCAAAACTCGGGACTAGCGTGGACCTACGAGCAGTACTTC. Amino acids: CASSQNSGLAWTYEQYF.

The CDR3 coding sequence is TGCGCCAGCAGCTTGACGTCAGGGGGCAGTTCACCCCTCCACTTT. Translated, it gives CASSLTSGGSSPLHF. The chain links TRBV5-1 to TRBJ1-6, with 8 bases matching TRBD1. Germline CDR1 and CDR2: SGHRS and YFSETQ. V gave up 1 base and J gave up 9 bases; unmatched junction bases: 6. The CDR3 spans 15 residues.

The V and J genes are TRBV5-1 and TRBJ2-1; 12 bases are a match to TRBD2. V lost 3 bases to trimming and J lost 0 bases; unmatched junction nucleotides: 10. In germline, CDR1 is SGHRS, CDR2 YFSETQ. This CDR3 comprises 19 residues. CDR3 coding DNA: TGCGCCAGCAGCTCGTCCGGGACTAGCGGGTTCAGCTCCTACAATGAGCAGTTCTTC. This sequence encodes CASSSSGTSGFSSYNEQFF.

This chain joins TRBV11-2 and TRBJ1-2; 7 nucleotides match TRBD1. Germline trimming cut 6 bases from V and 4 bases from J; bases unmatched to any gene: 14. This CDR3 comprises 16 residues. CDR1 and CDR2 from the germline V gene are SGHAT and FQNNGV. CDR3 sequence: CASRSIIDRDPYGYTF. CDR3 in DNA: TGTGCCAGCAGATCCATTATCGACAGGGACCCCTATGGCTACACCTTC.

Details on this clone: The sample contains more than one DNA sequence encoding this CDR3. The chain employs TRBV5-1 and TRBJ2-7, with 11 bases fitting TRBD2. Germline CDR1 is SGHRS and CDR2 is YFSETQ. Trimming took 0 bases from V and 2 from J; bases not matched to a gene: 1. The CDR3 spans 15 residues. The CDR3 protein is CASSLGLAGTYEQYF. The DNA for the CDR3 is TGCGCCAGCAGCTTGGGACTAGCGGGGACCTACGAGCAGTACTTC. The entire variable domain, with the rest obtained from reference TRBV5-1 and TRBJ2-7, is as follows: KAGVTQTPRYLIKTRGQQVTLSCSPISGHRSVSWYQQTPGQGLQFLFEYFSETQRNKGNFPGRFSGRQFSNSRSEMNVSTLELGDSALYLCASSLGLAGTYEQYFGPGTRLTVT.

The rearrangement joins TRBV9 to TRBJ2-3; 10 nucleotides agree with TRBD2. CDR1 SGDLS and CDR2 YYNGEE come from the germline V gene. The CDR3 covers 16 residues. V was pared by 4 bases and J by 6 bases, with 11 bases of the junction left unmatched. The CDR3 coding sequence is TGTGCCAGCAGCCCCCGCCTAGCGGGAGCGGAGGATACGCAGTATTTT. As protein: CASSPRLAGAEDTQYF.

The chain recombines TRBV5-1 with TRBJ2-7; maybe TRBD1 (5 bases). CDR1 is SGHRS and CDR2 is YFSETQ in the germline V gene. The ends were cut back, 2 bases at V and 5 bases at J, with 14 bases in the middle. The CDR3 is made up of 14 amino acids. In nucleotides, the CDR3 is TGCGCCAGCAGCTTAGTCCCAGGGTCCGACGAGCAGTACTTC. Translation: CASSLVPGSDEQYF.

This chain uses TRBV7-2 with TRBJ2-1; D perhaps matches TRBD1 (6 bases). The CDR3 spans 18 residues. Trimming stripped 1 base from V and 0 bases from J, with 16 bases between. Germline assignment: CDR1 SGHTA and CDR2 FQGNSA. As DNA, the CDR3 is TGTGCCAGCAGCTTAGTGGGGGCTAGTAGTAGCTCCTACAATGAGCAGTTCTTC. Translation: CASSLVGASSSSYNEQFF. The full variable domain, rest sourced from reference TRBV7-2 and TRBJ2-1, is GAGVSQSPSNKVTEKGKDVELRCDPISGHTALYWYRQSLGQGLEFLIYFQGNSAPDKSGLPSDRFSAERTGGSVSTLTIQRTQQEDSAVYLCASSLVGASSSSYNEQFFGPGTRLTVL.

The gene calls are TRBV27 and TRBJ2-1; a weak D match, TRBD1 (5 bases). The CDR3 sequence is 16 residues long. CDR1 is MNHEY and CDR2 is SMNVEV in the germline V gene (reference sequence). Trimming removed 3 bases at V and 0 bases at J, with 12 bases between. Written as DNA, the CDR3 is TGTGCCAGCAGTTTGACAGTTGCGAGCTCCTACAATGAGCAGTTCTTC. Encoded protein: CASSLTVASSYNEQFF.

The J gene is TRBJ1-5, the V gene TRBV19; D ambiguous. V lost 6 bases and J lost 7, with 16 bases in between. Germline CDR1 LNHDA, CDR2 SQIVND (reference sequence). The CDR3 covers 14 residues. CDR3 in DNA: TGTGCCAGTAGCTTCTCTGTGGCGGGACAGCCCCAGCATTTT. Translation: CASSFSVAGQPQHF. The full variable domain, completed using reference TRBV19 and TRBJ1-5, is DGGITQSPKYLFRKEGQNVTLSCEQNLNHDAMYWYRQDPGQGLRLIYYSQIVNDFQKGDIAEGYSVSREKKESFPLTVTSAQKNPTAFYLCASSFSVAGQPQHFGDGTRLSIL.

The gene calls are TRBV5-1 and TRBJ2-5; possibly TRBD1 for D (5 bases). V was shortened by 4 bases and J by 3 bases, with 10 bases between the two germline ends. The germline CDR1 and CDR2 sequences are SGHRS and YFSETQ. The CDR3 has 13 amino acids. CDR3 nucleotides: TGCGCCAGCAGCCCCAAAGGGGAAGAGACCCAGTACTTC. Translating gives CASSPKGEETQYF.

The rearrangement links TRBV18 to TRBJ2-3; 9 bases match TRBD2. The ends lost 3 bases at V and 11 bases at J; junction bases unmatched: 9. This CDR3 has 14 amino acids. The V gene's germline CDR1 is KGHSH and CDR2 LQKENI. CDR3 in amino acids: CASSPRSSGSEQYF. CDR3 DNA: TGTGCCAGCTCACCTCGGAGTAGCGGGAGCGAGCAGTATTTT.

The rearrangement links TRBV9 to TRBJ2-3, with 9 bases that match TRBD2. The CDR3 consists of 16 residues. Germline CDR1 is SGDLS and CDR2 is YYNGEE. V was pared by 0 bases and J by 6 bases, with 8 bases of the junction left unmatched. CDR3 sequence: CASSVGAGGLGDTQYF. The CDR3 coding sequence is TGTGCCAGCAGCGTAGGGGCGGGAGGGCTAGGTGATACGCAGTATTTT.

V is TRBV6-5 and J is TRBJ1-3, with a possible D match to TRBD1 (6 bases). V was cut by 3 bases and J by 0 bases, with 9 bases left in between. This CDR3 comprises 15 residues. CDR1 is MNHEY, CDR2 SVGAGI, per germline. The CDR3 reads CASSYGQFSGNTIYF. In DNA form, the CDR3 reads TGTGCCAGCAGTTATGGACAGTTCTCTGGAAACACCATATATTTT.

The V call is TRBV4-1, the J call TRBJ2-7, with 10 positions matching TRBD2. The ends lost 0 bases at V and 3 bases at J; junction bases unmatched: 5. CDR3 length: 16 amino acids. Germline CDR1 reads MGHRA; CDR2 reads YSYEKL. The CDR3 DNA sequence: TGCGCCAGCAGCCAAGAAAAGCGGGGGGGACACTACGAGCAGTACTTC. It encodes CASSQEKRGGHYEQYF.

Comments on this clone: Distinct nucleotide sequences in the sample also encode this CDR3. This rearrangement joins TRBV6-5 to TRBJ1-6; a weak D match, TRBD1 (5 bases). The V and J ends lost 5 bases and 7 bases respectively, with 15 bases between them. This CDR3 is 15 amino acids long. The germline gives CDR1 MNHEY, CDR2 SVGAGI. CDR3 sequence: CASSAPLGRNSPLHF. In DNA, the CDR3 is TGTGCCAGCAGTGCCCCTTTGGGGCGGAATTCACCCCTCCACTTT.

The chain recombines TRBV7-2 with TRBJ1-1; tentative D call: TRBD1 (5 bases). V was trimmed by 6 bases and J by 1 base, leaving 9 bases between them. CDR1 is SGHTA, CDR2 FQGNSA, per germline. The CDR3 has 13 residues. The CDR3, as DNA: TGTGCCAGCAGGCGCGACAGGAACACTGAAGCTTTCTTT. Translated: CASRRDRNTEAFF.

V usage is TRBV5-4 and J usage is TRBJ2-7, with D possibly TRBD1 on 5 matching bases. From germline, CDR1 is SGHNT and CDR2 YYREEE (reference sequence). The CDR3 loop spans 14 amino acids. Between the trimmed V and J ends, which lost 4 bases and 2 bases, there was a span of 13 bases. The CDR3 DNA reads TGTGCCAGCAGCCTACCACAGGAACCCTACGAGCAGTACTTC. Protein sequence: CASSLPQEPYEQYF. Full variable domain (remainder filled in from reference TRBV5-4 and TRBJ2-7): ETGVTQSPTHLIKTRGQQVTLRCSSQSGHNTVSWYQQALGQGPQFIFQYYREEENGRGNFPPRFSGLQFPNYSSELNVNALELDDSALYLCASSLPQEPYEQYFGPGTRLTVT.

The CDR3 region has the DNA TGTGCCAGCAGTCCAACAGGGTTCGTATCCTACGAGCAGTACTTC. Encoded protein: CASSPTGFVSYEQYF. This chain links TRBV14 with TRBJ2-7; weak D call: TRBD1 (6 bases). CDR1 SGHDN and CDR2 FVKESK come from the germline V gene. CDR3 length: 15 residues. Trimming pared 6 bases from V and 1 base from J, leaving 16 bases between.

This chain joins TRBV7-8 and TRBJ1-1, with TRBD1 matching 7 bases. CDR1 SGHVS and CDR2 FQNEAQ come from the germline V gene. J was trimmed by 9 bases and V by 5 bases; bases with no gene match: 12. This CDR3 comprises 14 residues. The CDR3 DNA follows: TGTGCCAGCAGCCCCTACAGACAGGGTGAGCAAGCTTTCTTT. Its translation is CASSPYRQGEQAFF. The variable domain in full, with the rest retrieved from reference TRBV7-8 and TRBJ1-1, is GAGVSQSPRYKVAKRGQDVALRCDPISGHVSLFWYQQALGQGPEFLTYFQNEAQLDKSGLPSDRFFAERPEGSVSTLKIQRTQQEDSAVYLCASSPYRQGEQAFFGQGTRLTVV.